The 12 T cell receptor beta chains below come from one sample, sequenced in a study of T cell responses to AZD1222 COVID-19 vaccine. The method was immunoSEQ multiplex PCR; TCRdb's version includes in-frame clones alone and lacks a portion of them. Here the sample spans around 100,000 clones, around 82% being singletons. Specimen: peripheral blood, collected on day 0 of AZD1222 vaccination. Source of these receptors: an adult in good health.

The genes are TRBV4-3 and TRBJ1-6; D unclear. CDR3 length: 13 amino acids. The germline CDR1 and CDR2 sequences are LGHNA and YSLEER. The V and J ends lost 0 bases and 8 bases respectively, with 5 bases between them. CDR3 sequence reads: CASSQDGHSPLHF. Here the CDR3 DNA reads TGCGCCAGCAGCCAAGACGGGCATTCACCCCTCCACTTT.

The chain is built from TRBV6-2 or TRBV6-3 and TRBJ2-6; D remains unclear. V lost 6 bases and J 0 bases, leaving 6 bases between the germline ends. CDR3 length equals 14 residues. CDR1 and CDR2 (germline): MNHEY, SVGEGT. The CDR3 loop reads CASSEDSGANVLTF. For the CDR3, the DNA is TGTGCCAGCAGCGAGGACTCTGGGGCCAACGTCCTGACTTTC.

This clone was counted a single time. The chain couples TRBV5-1 to TRBJ1-6; D not resolved. V was clipped by 0 bases and J by 7 bases, with 20 bases between them. Germline assignment: CDR1 SGHRS and CDR2 YFSETQ. This CDR3 has 18 residues. The CDR3 spells CASSLGLKDGLGNSPLHF. The DNA of the CDR3 is TGCGCCAGCAGCTTGGGTTTAAAAGACGGACTTGGGAATTCACCCCTCCACTTT.

The chain has TRBV7-2 and TRBJ2-1; a possible D gene is TRBD1 (6 bases). Germline loops: CDR1 SGHTA, CDR2 FQGNSA. The CDR3 contains 15 residues. V was shortened by 2 bases and J by 5 bases, with 13 bases between the two germline ends. CDR3 loop: CASSLNRQVHNEQFF. CDR3 in DNA: TGTGCCAGCAGCTTAAATAGACAGGTCCACAATGAGCAGTTCTTC.

V usage is TRBV3-1 (or the pseudogene TRBV3-2) and J usage is TRBJ2-3; no reliable D call. The V end lost 1 base, the J end lost 2 bases, and 10 bases lay between the germline ends. The CDR3 runs 15 residues. CDR1 LGHDT and CDR2 YNNKEL come from the germline V gene (reference sequence). The CDR3 DNA follows: TGTGCCAGCAGCCAAGTGCAGACGCTCACAGATACGCAGTATTTT. This encodes CASSQVQTLTDTQYF.

V gene TRBV19 combines with J gene TRBJ2-5, with 9 bases matching TRBD1. Trimming took 7 bases from V and 2 from J; bases not matched to a gene: 5. Germline CDR1 reads LNHDA; CDR2 reads SQIVND (reference sequence). The CDR3 has 14 residues. This chain's CDR3 is CASIDRGNQETQYF. The CDR3, as DNA: TGTGCCAGTATCGACAGGGGGAATCAAGAGACCCAGTACTTC.

The rearrangement joins TRBV24-1 to TRBJ1-4; no reliable D call. The CDR3 runs to 13 residues. V lost 3 bases and J 7 bases, leaving 8 bases between the germline ends. Germline V CDR1 and CDR2: KGHDR, SFDVKD. CDR3 in amino acids: CATSDVNGEKLFF. In nucleotides, the CDR3 is TGTGCCACCAGTGATGTCAACGGTGAAAAACTGTTTTTT.

This clone was observed a single time. The chain joins TRBV4-3 to TRBJ2-7; TRBD1 might be the D (6 bases). V lost 1 base and J 2 bases, leaving 12 bases between the germline ends. The length of the CDR3 is 15 residues. Germline V gives CDR1 LGHNA, CDR2 YSLEER. The CDR3 DNA is TGCGCCAGCAGCCAAGGAATGGGGGCCGCCTACGAGCAGTACTTC. This sequence encodes CASSQGMGAAYEQYF.

The V and J genes are TRBV6-5 and TRBJ1-6, with 9 positions matching TRBD1. Germline CDR1 is MNHEY and CDR2 is SVGAGI. The CDR3 length is 15 residues. The V gene end was trimmed by 0 bases and the J gene end by 10 bases; junction bases not matched to a gene: 4. CDR3: CASSYSRTGESPLHF. In DNA, the CDR3 is TGTGCCAGCAGTTACTCCCGGACAGGGGAATCACCCCTCCACTTT.

The rearrangement uses TRBV27 and TRBJ1-1; D remains unclear. CDR3 size: 15 residues. Trimming stripped 2 bases from V and 1 base from J, with 11 bases between. Germline lookup yields CDR1 MNHEY and CDR2 SMNVEV (reference sequence). The CDR3 reads CASSLRKQTNTEAFF. Written as DNA, the CDR3 is TGTGCCAGCAGTTTAAGGAAACAGACGAACACTGAAGCTTTCTTT.

J is TRBJ1-1 and V is TRBV5-1, with TRBD1 as a possible D gene (6 bases). The CDR3 runs 16 residues. The germline gives CDR1 SGHRS, CDR2 YFSETQ. Between the trimmed V and J ends, which lost 7 bases and 2 bases, there was a span of 21 bases. DNA of the CDR3: TGCGCCAGCTTCACTGGGGTACAGGGAGGTAACACTGAAGCTTTCTTT. This codes for CASFTGVQGGNTEAFF.

This chain joins TRBV5-1 and TRBJ1-2; TRBD1 is a possible D gene (6 bases). The CDR3 contains 13 residues. The germline V gene has CDR1 SGHRS and CDR2 YFSETQ. Trimming removed 3 bases at V and 2 bases at J, with 8 bases between. The CDR3 region is CASSSDSNYGYTF. The CDR3 DNA sequence: TGCGCCAGCAGCTCGGACAGCAACTATGGCTACACCTTC.